This T cell receptor beta chain derives from a study of blood T cell repertoires in COVID-19 (dated by TCRdb to 2018 to 2021). Notes on the research overall: Samples covering the acute and convalescent phases of COVID-19 were provided by collaborators in the United States, Italy and Spain. The prospective study material was composed of cDNA or gDNA derived from T cells, B-cell-depleted T cells, or PBMCs. HLA class I and class II types, where available, came from metadata supplied by the sample provider rather than from assay-based typing. The dataset comprised deeply sampled blood TCRbeta repertoires from subjects exposed to, actively infected with, or recovered from COVID-19. Samples came from the ongoing ImmuneRACE study (first 160 participants) plus 1,254 subjects from 6 global collaborators. The repertoires were released in a freely available public database meant as a resource for research on the immune response to SARS-CoV-2. Sample metadata almost always included a de-identified subject ID, COVID-19 status, age in years and sex. The investigation overall reported the following: How much clinical and demographic metadata was included differed by source and by participant, and the metadata was provided uncurated.

Collaborating institutions collected whole blood in K2EDTA tubes following their own protocols. For TCRbeta analysis, collaborators shipped samples in one of three forms: frozen whole blood, isolated PBMCs, or DNA extracted from either of those sample types. The germline V gene provides CDR1 SGHDN and CDR2 FVKESK. Between the V and J ends, shortened by 0 bases and 5 bases respectively, the junction contains 22 bases. The CDR3, cysteine through phenylalanine, is 18 amino acids long. CDR3 DNA is the only sequence kept; it has 54 bases, read in frame from the first base. A remark on this clone: Its antigen is currently not known. It has no much larger one-base neighbor in the sample; base qualities were not kept.

The immunoSEQ Assay, a bias-controlled multiplex PCR, was used to amplify TCRbeta CDR3 regions from genomic DNA. Per the source publication's procedure: The number of nucleated cells in each sample was estimated by amplification of reference gene primers within the assay. To quantify the absolute abundance of each unique TCRbeta CDR3 rearrangement, sequence reads were collapsed and filtered. For each sample, productive Simpson clonality was calculated as the square root of Simpson's diversity index over productive rearrangements. The clones in this table, taken by TCRdb from immuneACCESS, are in-frame only. Not every clone is retained; where verified, under half of the shortfall comes from an unresolved V gene, and the cause of the rest is unknown. That table furnishes V, J and clone size, whereas the DNA furnished D and trimming. This sample lists more than 50,000 clones; roughly nine tenths were detected once. The biggest ten clones account for around 8.3% of the sample.

The TCR originated in a woman in her thirties or forties with active COVID-19. Sequenced sample: peripheral blood. Rearrangement joined TRBV14 to TRBJ1-1; possibly the D gene is TRBD1, per 6 matching bases. The CDR3 here reads CASSQDLVVYREKTEAFF. The nucleotide sequence is given as TGTGCCAGCAGCCAAGATCTTGTAGTATACAGGGAGAAGACTGAAGCTTTCTTT. Reference TRBV14 and TRBJ1-1 genes cover what lies past the CDR3, so the full variable domain is EAGVTQFPSHSVIEKGQTVTLRCDPISGHDNLYWYRRVMGKEIKFLLHFVKESKQDESGMPNNRFLAERTGGTYSTLKVQPAELEDSGVYFCASSQDLVVYREKTEAFFGQGTRLTVV.